The rows below give T cell receptor beta chains drawn from one sample of a study of shared clonotypes between healthy human individuals. This table comes from immunoSEQ multiplex PCR, and its TCRdb copy is limited to in-frame clones, with some not included. The sample has 2 million to 2.5 million clones, approximately 94% seen once. The specimen sequenced was naive CD4+ T cells sorted from blood. These receptors were collected from a man younger than 35 in good health. Each CDR3 is given with its conserved first and last residue. D genes are given only for firm matches. Clone size is given for some rows only: seen once, a few or many times, or a class if the clone is expanded.

>-|TRBJ2-4|-|TRBV30
CAWADRARGAKNIQYF
TGTGCCTGGGCCGACAGGGCCCGGGGGGCCAAAAACATTCAGTACTTC
>TRBD2|TRBJ2-1|-|TRBV9
CASSLLAGFTNEQFF
TGTGCCAGCAGCTTACTAGCGGGCTTTACCAATGAGCAGTTCTTC
>-|TRBJ2-4|-|TRBV7-2
CASSPQTLAKNIQYF
TGTGCCAGCAGCCCTCAAACACTAGCCAAAAACATTCAGTACTTC
>TRBD2|TRBJ2-5|once|TRBV4-3
CASSPGTRETQYF
TGCGCCAGCAGCCCTGGGACTAGGGAGACCCAGTACTTC
>TRBD1|TRBJ1-2|-|TRBV6-1
CASRRTGSYTF
TGTGCCAGCAGGAGGACAGGAAGCTACACCTTC
>TRBD1|TRBJ2-7|once|TRBV18
CASSQAGGPTYEQYF
TGTGCCAGCTCACAGGCAGGGGGCCCAACCTACGAGCAGTACTTC
>-|TRBJ2-5|-|TRBV30
CAWRQGWETQYF
TGTGCCTGGAGGCAGGGCTGGGAGACCCAGTACTTC
>TRBD1|TRBJ2-7|-|TRBV7-3
CASSAYDRGRQYF
TGTGCCAGCAGCGCCTATGACAGGGGGCGGCAGTACTTC
>-|TRBJ1-2|once|TRBV5-4
CASSSYQAYGYTF
TGTGCCAGCAGCTCCTATCAGGCTTATGGCTACACCTTC
>TRBD2|TRBJ2-2|-|TRBV4-3
CASSRSGGNTGELFF
TGCGCCAGCAGCCGAAGCGGGGGTAACACCGGGGAGCTGTTTTTT
>-|TRBJ2-7|-|TRBV21-1
CASSKGQGNYEQYF
TGTGCCAGCAGCAAGGGACAGGGGAACTACGAGCAGTACTTC
>-|TRBJ2-2|-|TRBV9
CASSVGAVNTGELFF
TGTGCCAGCAGCGTAGGTGCGGTGAACACCGGGGAGCTGTTTTTT
>-|TRBJ1-1|few|TRBV5-1
CASSLGPTNTEAFF
TGCGCCAGCAGCTTGGGGCCCACGAACACTGAAGCTTTCTTT
>TRBD2|TRBJ2-7|-|TRBV30
CACSGNYYEQYF
TGTGCCTGCAGCGGGAATTACTACGAGCAGTACTTC
>-|TRBJ2-7|few|TRBV5-1
CASSWTVGSSYEQYF
TGCGCCAGCAGCTGGACCGTCGGCAGCTCCTACGAGCAGTACTTC
>-|TRBJ1-1|-|TRBV19
CASSLGHTEAFF
TGTGCCAGTAGCCTGGGACACACTGAAGCTTTCTTT
>-|TRBJ1-1|-|TRBV15
CATSRETAGWTEAFF
TGTGCCACCAGCAGAGAGACGGCAGGGTGGACTGAAGCTTTCTTT
>-|TRBJ2-5|-|TRBV5-1
CASSLSPGIGQETQYF
TGCGCCAGCAGCTTGTCACCGGGGATAGGACAAGAGACCCAGTACTTC
>-|TRBJ1-2|-|TRBV6-6
CASSYGGNSGYTF
TGTGCCAGCAGTTACGGGGGGAATTCTGGCTACACCTTC
>TRBD1|TRBJ2-7|-|TRBV7-9
CASSPSGTGGNEQYF
TGTGCCAGCAGCCCTTCGGGGACAGGGGGAAACGAGCAGTACTTC
>-|TRBJ2-7|once|TRBV5-1
CASSLWGRSSYEQYF
TGCGCCAGCAGCTTGTGGGGCAGGAGCTCCTACGAGCAGTACTTC